The 28 T cell receptor beta chains below all came from one sample that was sequenced in a study of T cells in Graves' hyperthyroidism and ophthalmopathy. It was RNA transcripts that yielded the amplified TCR beta CDR3 regions. When the TCR CDR3 underwent first-round RT-PCR, the HTBI primer set was used. TCRdb reanalysed the multiplex PCR reads using MiXCR and keeps one entry per CDR3 protein. This sample has about 260,000 distinct CDR3 sequences, with 16% found just once. Source material: blood. All receptors come from a woman between 18 and 29 years old with Graves' ophthalmopathy.

This clonotype was seen repeatedly, ten times or more. The V gene is TRBV4-3, the J gene TRBJ2-1; 10 positions agree with TRBD2. The CDR3 has 15 residues. CDR1 LGHNA and CDR2 YSLEER come from the germline V gene. After removal of 1 base from V and 7 bases from J, the junction contained 4 bases not matched to a gene. CDR3 loop: CASSQVGLAENEQFF. The CDR3 coding sequence is TGCGCCAGCAGCCAAGTCGGACTAGCGGAAAATGAGCAGTTCTTC.

At least ten counts were recorded for this clonotype. The genes are TRBV5-1 and TRBJ2-1; D is possibly TRBD2 (5 bases). The germline V and J ends were trimmed by 6 bases and 3 bases, with 10 bases remaining between them. The CDR3 loop spans 13 amino acids. CDR1 is SGHRS, CDR2 YFSETQ, per germline. In DNA, the CDR3 is TGCGCCAGCAACGGGGAAGGCTACAATGAGCAGTTCTTC. Translating it yields CASNGEGYNEQFF.

There are many counts of this clonotype. The chain joins TRBV12-3 or TRBV12-4 to TRBJ2-5; tentative D call: TRBD1 (5 bases). Between the trimmed V and J ends, which lost 5 bases and 7 bases, there was a span of 14 bases. The CDR3 spans 13 residues. The CDR3 region has the DNA TGTGCCAGCAGTGCCCCGGGCAGGGTGACCCAGTACTTC. Amino acid sequence: CASSAPGRVTQYF.

Many counts were recorded for this clonotype. The genes are TRBV5-8 and TRBJ2-7, with D hard to call. Trimming took 4 bases from V and 5 from J, leaving 13 bases between them. Per germline, CDR1 SGHTS and CDR2 YDEGEE. This CDR3 has 13 amino acids. CDR3 sequence reads: CASSRGVGNEQYF. Written as DNA, the CDR3 is TGTGCCAGCAGCCGTGGAGTGGGCAACGAGCAGTACTTC.

This clonotype showed up many times. The chain has TRBV11-2 and TRBJ2-5, with D unclear. V was shortened by 1 base and J by 5 bases, with 8 bases between the two germline ends. The V gene's germline CDR1 is SGHAT and CDR2 FQNNGV. CDR3 length equals 13 residues. CDR3 DNA sequence: TGTGCCAGCAGCTTAGGGCTGGGGGAGACCCAGTACTTC. It is translated as CASSLGLGETQYF. Looking up the rest from reference TRBV11-2 and TRBJ2-5 gives the full variable domain: EAGVAQSPRYKIIEKRQSVAFWCNPISGHATLYWYQQILGQGPKLLIQFQNNGVVDDSQLPKDRFSAERLKGVDSTLKIQPAKLEDSAVYLCASSLGLGETQYFGPGTRLLVL.

This clonotype was observed at least ten times. The chain uses TRBV19 and TRBJ1-2; perhaps TRBD1 as D (5 bases). The V gene's germline CDR1 is LNHDA and CDR2 SQIVND (reference sequence). The CDR3 has 13 amino acids. V was shortened by 5 bases and J by 4 bases, with 11 bases between the two germline ends. CDR3 sequence: CASSPPGPYGYTF. The CDR3 nucleotides are TGTGCCAGTAGTCCCCCGGGACCCTATGGCTACACCTTC. Based on the CDR3 plus reference TRBV19 and TRBJ1-2, the full variable domain is DGGITQSPKYLFRKEGQNVTLSCEQNLNHDAMYWYRQDPGQGLRLIYYSQIVNDFQKGDIAEGYSVSREKKESFPLTVTSAQKNPTAFYLCASSPPGPYGYTFGSGTRLTVV.

This clonotype came up many times. The V and J genes are TRBV27 and TRBJ2-1; D perhaps matches TRBD2 (5 bases). Germline assignment: CDR1 MNHEY and CDR2 SMNVEV (reference sequence). This CDR3 region has 14 residues. Trimming cost V 6 bases and J 6 bases, with 15 bases left between them. The CDR3 sequence is CASSPAVLGNEQFF. CDR3 DNA sequence: TGTGCCAGCAGCCCAGCGGTTCTGGGCAATGAGCAGTTCTTC.

This clonotype was counted ten times or more. The gene calls are TRBV7-8 and TRBJ1-1; D is perhaps TRBD1 (6 bases). The CDR3 is made up of 15 amino acids. Trimming pared 5 bases from V and 1 base from J, leaving 14 bases between. Per the germline V gene, CDR1 is SGHVS and CDR2 is FQNEAQ. The CDR3 coding sequence is TGTGCCAGCAGCCCCGTGTGGGGGCAGAACACTGAAGCTTTCTTT. Protein sequence: CASSPVWGQNTEAFF. Full variable domain (remainder filled in from reference TRBV7-8 and TRBJ1-1): GAGVSQSPRYKVAKRGQDVALRCDPISGHVSLFWYQQALGQGPEFLTYFQNEAQLDKSGLPSDRFFAERPEGSVSTLKIQRTQQEDSAVYLCASSPVWGQNTEAFFGQGTRLTVV.

This clonotype was picked up many times. The chain joins TRBV12-3 or TRBV12-4 to TRBJ1-1; D perhaps matches TRBD1 (5 bases). Trimming took 4 bases from V and 5 from J, leaving 8 bases between them. The CDR3 spans 12 residues. CDR3 in amino acids: CASSSGPTEAFF. DNA for the CDR3: TGTGCCAGCAGTTCGGGACCGACTGAAGCTTTCTTT.

The table lists this clonotype with many counts. The gene calls are TRBV5-1 and TRBJ2-2, with unresolved D. Germline CDR1 and CDR2: SGHRS and YFSETQ. The CDR3 has 15 residues. V shed 0 bases and J shed 1 base, with 7 bases lying between them. CDR3 in amino acids: CASSLAEKNTGELFF. The DNA for the CDR3 is TGCGCCAGCAGCTTGGCCGAGAAGAACACCGGGGAGCTGTTTTTT. Together with reference TRBV5-1 and TRBJ2-2, the CDR3 gives the full variable domain: KAGVTQTPRYLIKTRGQQVTLSCSPISGHRSVSWYQQTPGQGLQFLFEYFSETQRNKGNFPGRFSGRQFSNSRSEMNVSTLELGDSALYLCASSLAEKNTGELFFGEGSRLTVL.

This clonotype was detected ten times or more. The chain uses TRBV28 and TRBJ2-1; no clear D gene. Germline CDR1 and CDR2: MDHEN and SYDVKM. The CDR3 sequence is 15 residues long. Between the trimmed V and J ends, which lost 1 base and 5 bases, there was a span of 12 bases. CDR3 in DNA: TGTGCCAGCAGTTTATTATCCGGACGAGACAATGAGCAGTTCTTC. Translating gives CASSLLSGRDNEQFF. The full variable domain, with the rest looked up from reference TRBV28 and TRBJ2-1, is DVKVTQSSRYLVKRTGEKVFLECVQDMDHENMFWYRQDPGLGLRLIYFSYDVKMKEKGDIPEGYSVSREKKERFSLILESASTNQTSMYLCASSLLSGRDNEQFFGPGTRLTVL.

This clonotype was detected many times. This chain connects TRBV6-1 to TRBJ1-3; weak D call: TRBD1 (6 bases). CDR1 and CDR2 from the germline V gene are MNHNS and SASEGT. This CDR3 comprises 14 residues. Trimming pared 6 bases from V and 2 bases from J, leaving 11 bases between. The CDR3 DNA sequence: TGTGCCAGCAGGGCGGACAGTACTGGAAACACCATATATTTT. Its translation is CASRADSTGNTIYF.

This clonotype was seen repeatedly, ten times or more. This chain joins TRBV9 and TRBJ2-3, with a weak D call TRBD2 (5 bases). The germline V gene has CDR1 SGDLS and CDR2 YYNGEE. Trimming took 4 bases from V and 4 from J, leaving 16 bases between them. The CDR3 covers 15 residues. This chain's CDR3 is CASSPPDLGPDTQYF. The CDR3 DNA is TGTGCCAGCAGCCCCCCGGACTTGGGCCCAGATACGCAGTATTTT.

This clonotype appeared once. V and J are TRBV18 and TRBJ1-4; 8 nucleotides align to TRBD1. Trimming cost V 0 bases and J 3 bases; bases outside gene matches: 0. Germline assignment: CDR1 KGHSH and CDR2 LQKENI. This CDR3 is 15 amino acids long. The CDR3 DNA follows: TGTGCCAGCTCACCACCGGGACAGGCTAATGAAAAACTGTTTTTT. Its translation is CASSPPGQANEKLFF.

For this clonotype: A much bigger clone sits one base away, suggesting this may be a read error. The chain employs TRBV7-9 and TRBJ1-2; 9 nucleotides agree with TRBD1. The CDR3 has 13 amino acids. The germline gives CDR1 SEHNR, CDR2 FQNEAQ (reference sequence). After removal of 4 bases from V and 7 bases from J, the junction contained 4 bases not matched to a gene. The CDR3 reads CASSSSGQGGYTF. CDR3 in DNA: TGTGCCAGCAGCTCCTCGGGACAGGGTGGCTACACCTTC.

This clonotype has ten or more counts. The CDR3 DNA is TGCAGTGCTAGGGACGGCTCTATGCCCCAGCATTTT. As protein: CSARDGSMPQHF. This rearrangement joins TRBV20-1 to TRBJ1-5, with D uncertain. CDR3 length: 12 residues. Germline V CDR1 and CDR2: DFQATT, SNEGSKA (reference sequence). V lost 3 bases to trimming and J lost 9 bases, with 12 bases between them.

This clonotype has a single count. This chain uses TRBV7-8 with TRBJ2-7; TRBD1 matches at 10 bases. Germline CDR1 reads SGHVS; CDR2 reads FQNEAQ. J was trimmed by 0 bases and V by 5 bases; bases with no gene match: 4. The CDR3 loop spans 15 amino acids. The CDR3 protein is CASSDRTGGSYEQYF. The CDR3 DNA reads TGTGCCAGCAGCGACCGGACAGGGGGCTCCTACGAGCAGTACTTC.

The sample holds many counts of this clonotype. The chain links TRBV5-1 to TRBJ1-1; D is unresolved. Germline assignment: CDR1 SGHRS and CDR2 YFSETQ. Trimming cost V 7 bases and J 8 bases, with 12 bases left between them. This CDR3 contains 11 residues. This CDR3 reads CASRTDGEAFF. The CDR3 DNA sequence: TGCGCCAGCCGGACGGACGGAGAAGCTTTCTTT.

This clonotype was counted ten times or more. The gene calls are TRBV6-1 and TRBJ1-2, with TRBD1 as a possible D gene (6 bases). Per germline, CDR1 MNHNS and CDR2 SASEGT. This CDR3 spans 19 amino acids. The V gene lost 1 base and the J gene lost 1 base, with 22 bases spanning the gap. The CDR3 bases are TGTGCCAGCAGTGAAGTTTGGATGGGGGGCGGAAGCAGTAACTATGGCTACACCTTC. Protein sequence: CASSEVWMGGGSSNYGYTF.

This chain uses TRBV19 with TRBJ2-4; D call uncertain. V shed 1 base and J shed 5 bases, with 12 bases lying between them. This CDR3 spans 15 amino acids. From germline, CDR1 is LNHDA and CDR2 SQIVND (reference sequence). The CDR3 DNA is TGTGCCAGTAGTATAGCTAGGGTCTCCCAAAACATTCAGTACTTC. Its protein product is CASSIARVSQNIQYF.

This clonotype showed up many times. The chain uses TRBV20-1 and TRBJ2-5; 13 bases are shared with TRBD2. V gave up 6 bases and J gave up 4 bases; unmatched junction bases: 5. The germline gives CDR1 DFQATT, CDR2 SNEGSKA (reference sequence). The CDR3 runs 14 residues. Here the CDR3 reads CSAPLAGGRETQYF. In nucleotides, the CDR3 is TGCAGTGCGCCACTAGCGGGGGGGCGAGAGACCCAGTACTTC.

The chain has TRBV5-6 and TRBJ1-6, with TRBD1 as a possible D gene (6 bases). The germline V gene has CDR1 SGHDT and CDR2 YYEEEE. Trimming pared 4 bases from V and 0 bases from J, leaving 11 bases between. This CDR3 is 16 amino acids long. CDR3 sequence: CASSTGPSSYNSPLHF. The CDR3 DNA reads TGTGCCAGCAGCACAGGGCCTAGCTCCTATAATTCACCCCTCCACTTT.

The chain is built from TRBV9 and TRBJ2-1, with 7 bases lining up with TRBD1. The J segment lost 3 bases and the V segment lost 0 bases, leaving 3 bases of the junction unmatched. The CDR3 has 15 residues. Germline V gives CDR1 SGDLS, CDR2 YYNGEE. In nucleotides, the CDR3 is TGTGCCAGCAGCGTAGGGGCAGGGGGCTACAATGAGCAGTTCTTC. As protein: CASSVGAGGYNEQFF.

The chain is built from TRBV12-3 or TRBV12-4 and TRBJ2-7; 9 bases are a match to TRBD1. V shed 5 bases and J 3 bases; nucleotides not matched to a gene: 14. The CDR3 sequence is 17 residues long. The CDR3 DNA follows: TGTGCCAGCAGTGAGACAGGGGGTAGGCAGGGCTACTACGAGCAGTACTTC. Translating it yields CASSETGGRQGYYEQYF.

Only a few counts were recorded for this clonotype. This could be a read error, since a much larger clone is one nucleotide away. This chain connects TRBV9 to TRBJ2-5; D possibly corresponds to TRBD2 (6 bases). There are 15 residues in the CDR3. Germline CDR1 is SGDLS and CDR2 is YYNGEE. The CDR3 region has the DNA TGTGCCAGCAGCGTAGACGGGACTTGGGAGGAGACCCAGCACTTC. Translating it yields CASSVDGTWEETQHF.

The CDR3, as DNA: TGTGCCAGCAGCCAGGACAGGGTGGTGAACACTGAAGCTTTCTTT. Translated: CASSQDRVVNTEAFF. V is TRBV5-7 and J is TRBJ1-1; 8 nucleotides line up with TRBD1. TRBV5-7 is designated an ORF whose function remains uncertain. V was clipped by 4 bases and J by 0 bases; unmatched bases: 5. The CDR3 loop spans 15 amino acids.

The chain joins TRBV19 to TRBJ2-7; D unclear. This CDR3 comprises 14 residues. V lost 1 base to trimming and J lost 2 bases, with 9 bases between them. From germline, CDR1 is LNHDA and CDR2 SQIVND (reference sequence). CDR3 loop: CASSIGIGPYEQYF. The DNA of the CDR3 is TGTGCCAGTAGTATAGGCATAGGTCCCTACGAGCAGTACTTC.

Note on this clonotype: One end of the junction is discordant with germline, which a read error may explain. The chain combines TRBV7-2 with TRBJ1-1, with 9 positions matching TRBD1. This CDR3 spans 14 amino acids. The germline V gene has CDR1 SGHTA and CDR2 FQGNSA. This chain's CDR3 is CASSLGTGNPEAFF. In nucleotides, the CDR3 is TGTGCCAGCAGCTTGGGGACAGGGAACCCTGAAGCTTTCTTT.